This TCR beta chain is from a study of shared clonotypes between healthy human individuals. Donors were healthy HIV-negative adults without recent acute infections or vaccinations. Sequencing was performed with immunoSEQ multiplex PCR; in TCRdb, only in-frame clones are kept and a portion is missing. The sample lists fewer than 150,000 clones, 65% to 75% occurring once. This CDR3 has 15 residues. Trimming took off 4 bases at V and 0 bases at J, with 12 bases between the two ends. CDR1 is LNHNV, CDR2 YYDKDF, per germline (reference sequence). This chain connects TRBV15 to TRBJ1-1, with D possibly matching TRBD1 (6 bases). This sequence originates from a woman aged 25 to 39 in good health. Sequencing was done on a sample of memory CD8+ T cells sorted from blood. Subset defined: CD45RO+ cells pooled with CCR7-negative TemRA cells. For the CDR3, the DNA is TGTGCCACCAGCAAGCAGGGGTCCGTGAACACTGAAGCTTTCTTT. It translates to CATSKQGSVNTEAFF.